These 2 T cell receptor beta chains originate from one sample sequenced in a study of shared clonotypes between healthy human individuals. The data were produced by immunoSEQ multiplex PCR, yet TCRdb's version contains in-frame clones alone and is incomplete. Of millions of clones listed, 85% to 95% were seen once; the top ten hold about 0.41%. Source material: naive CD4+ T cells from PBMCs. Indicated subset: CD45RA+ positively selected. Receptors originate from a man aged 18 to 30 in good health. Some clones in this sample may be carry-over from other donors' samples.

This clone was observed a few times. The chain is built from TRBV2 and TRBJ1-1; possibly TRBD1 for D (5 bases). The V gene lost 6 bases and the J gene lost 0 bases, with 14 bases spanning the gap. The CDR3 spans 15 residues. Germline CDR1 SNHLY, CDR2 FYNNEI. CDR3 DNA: TGTGCCAGCAGGAGGTTCCAGGGAATGAACACTGAAGCTTTCTTT. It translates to CASRRFQGMNTEAFF.

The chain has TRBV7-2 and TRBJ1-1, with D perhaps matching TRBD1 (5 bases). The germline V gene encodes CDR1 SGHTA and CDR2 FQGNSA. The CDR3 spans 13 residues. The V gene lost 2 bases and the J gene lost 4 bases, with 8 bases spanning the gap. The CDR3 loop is CASSLQGVTEAFF. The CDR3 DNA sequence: TGTGCCAGCAGCTTACAGGGTGTCACTGAAGCTTTCTTT.